A single sample gave rise to the 7 T cell receptor beta chains below, sequenced in a study of CD8+ T cells in alopecia areata. After isolation, RNA underwent reverse transcription to generate cDNA as the sequencing template. Repertoires were generated with immunoSEQ multiplex PCR, while TCRdb's copy carries only in-frame clones and drops some. Among under 150,000 clones listed, about 51% were seen once. Source material: NKG2D-low CD8+ T cells sorted from blood. The receptors here all came from a human donor with alopecia areata.

The gene calls are TRBV30 and TRBJ2-2; unclear D gene. Trimming cost V 3 bases and J 3 bases, with 5 bases left between them. Germline CDR1 GTSNPN, CDR2 SVGIG (reference sequence). This CDR3 is built from 12 residues. In DNA, the CDR3 is TGTGCCTGGAGCGTAGACACCGGGGAGCTGTTTTTT. It codes for CAWSVDTGELFF.

V and J are TRBV29-1 and TRBJ2-7, with 8 bases matching TRBD1. The CDR3 sequence is 15 residues long. Unmatched junction bases numbered 16, after V lost 7 bases and J lost 5 bases. CDR1 is SQVTM and CDR2 is ANQGSEA in the germline V gene. CDR3 residues: CSGVIHGQGVNEQYF. The CDR3 bases are TGCAGCGGAGTAATCCATGGACAGGGAGTCAACGAGCAGTACTTC.

A single count supports this clone. J is TRBJ2-7 and V is TRBV6-5; TRBD2 matches at 8 bases. Germline CDR1 MNHEY, CDR2 SVGAGI. The junction had 2 bases not matched to a gene; V was cut back by 4 bases and J by 3 bases. This CDR3 comprises 13 residues. CDR3 coding DNA: TGTGCCAGCAGTTTAAGCGGGGGCTACGAGCAGTACTTC. As protein: CASSLSGGYEQYF.

The count of this clone is one. V is TRBV11-2 and J is TRBJ2-7; no reliable D call. The V gene lost 1 base and the J gene lost 0 bases, with 7 bases spanning the gap. The CDR3 is 14 amino acids. Germline CDR1 is SGHAT and CDR2 is FQNNGV. The CDR3 here is CASSLVSSSYEQYF. DNA for the CDR3: TGTGCCAGCAGCTTAGTCTCTAGCTCCTACGAGCAGTACTTC.

The CDR3 is CASSQALNFEQFF. CDR3 bases: TGCGCCAGCAGCCAAGCACTAAATTTTGAGCAGTTCTTC. This chain uses TRBV4-1 with TRBJ2-1; no clear D gene. The V gene lost 1 base and the J gene lost 9 bases, with 10 bases spanning the gap. CDR1 and CDR2 (germline): MGHRA, YSYEKL. The CDR3 totals 13 residues.

The chain recombines TRBV4-2 with TRBJ2-1; D is undetermined. Germline CDR1 LGHNA, CDR2 YNFKEQ. V lost 1 base and J lost 14, with 9 bases in between. The CDR3 contains 11 residues. CDR3 amino acids: CASSQGPDEFF. The CDR3, as DNA: TGTGCCAGCAGCCAAGGCCCTGACGAGTTCTTC.

The rearrangement links TRBV29-1 to TRBJ1-5; D is possibly TRBD1 (6 bases). The V end lost 6 bases, the J end lost 0 bases, and 12 bases lay between the germline ends. CDR3 length equals 14 residues. Germline lookup yields CDR1 SQVTM and CDR2 ANQGSEA. CDR3 amino acids: CSVTTGNSNQPQHF. Written as DNA, the CDR3 is TGCAGCGTGACTACAGGGAATAGCAATCAGCCCCAGCATTTT.